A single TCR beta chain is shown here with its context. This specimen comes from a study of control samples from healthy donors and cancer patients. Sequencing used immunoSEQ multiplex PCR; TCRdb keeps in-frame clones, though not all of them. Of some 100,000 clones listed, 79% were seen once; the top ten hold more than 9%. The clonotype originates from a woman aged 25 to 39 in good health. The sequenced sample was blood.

CDR3 loop: CAWTRLGAGANVLTF. The CDR3 nucleotides read TGTGCCTGGACTAGATTGGGAGCCGGGGCCAACGTCCTGACTTTC. The rearrangement joins TRBV30 to TRBJ2-6; tentatively, D is TRBD2 (5 bases). Trimming shortened V by 4 bases and J by 4 bases, and 14 bases separated the two germline ends. The CDR3 runs 15 residues. Germline values: CDR1 GTSNPN, CDR2 SVGIG (reference sequence).